These T cell receptor beta chains were read from a single sample in a study of T cells after yellow fever vaccination. TCRdb reprocessed the 5' RACE reads via MiXCR and lists one record per CDR3 protein. Of some 500,000 distinct CDR3 sequences listed, roughly 14% are singletons. Sequences were derived from PBMCs, sampled on the day of the yellow fever booster vaccination. The receptors come from a man aged 30-40 years who received the YFV17D yellow fever vaccine. Both conserved end residues are part of each CDR3. D genes are given only for firm matches. Rows give clone size only sometimes, using once, few, many, or a class for an expanded clone.

clone_size: few; v_call: TRBV20-1; j_call: TRBJ1-2; d_call: -; cdr3_aa: CSAQPRRANYGYTF; cdr3_nt: TGCAGTGCTCAACCCCGCAGAGCTAACTATGGCTACACCTTC
clone_size: -; v_call: TRBV14; j_call: TRBJ2-7; d_call: -; cdr3_aa: CASSPRGGLGYEQYF; cdr3_nt: TGTGCCAGCAGCCCCCGAGGGGGATTGGGCTACGAGCAGTACTTC
clone_size: -; v_call: TRBV29-1; j_call: TRBJ2-2; d_call: -; cdr3_aa: CSGTLPIANTGELFF; cdr3_nt: TGCAGCGGGACATTACCTATCGCGAACACCGGGGAGCTGTTTTTT
clone_size: -; v_call: TRBV5-4; j_call: TRBJ2-3; d_call: TRBD2; cdr3_aa: CASSLVAGGGDTQYF; cdr3_nt: TGTGCCAGCAGCTTGGTGGCGGGAGGGGGAGATACGCAGTATTTT
clone_size: few; v_call: TRBV12-3/TRBV12-4; j_call: TRBJ2-7; d_call: TRBD2; cdr3_aa: CASTSTSGSSYEQYF; cdr3_nt: TGTGCCAGCACCTCGACTAGCGGGAGTTCCTACGAGCAGTACTTC
clone_size: few; v_call: TRBV29-1; j_call: TRBJ2-1; d_call: TRBD1; cdr3_aa: CSVGTASGYNEQFF; cdr3_nt: TGCAGCGTAGGGACAGCCTCTGGCTACAATGAGCAGTTCTTC
clone_size: few; v_call: TRBV12-3/TRBV12-4; j_call: TRBJ1-2; d_call: -; cdr3_aa: CASTMHSNYGYTF; cdr3_nt: TGTGCCAGCACCATGCACAGTAACTATGGCTACACCTTC
clone_size: once; v_call: TRBV12-3/TRBV12-4; j_call: TRBJ2-2; d_call: -; cdr3_aa: CASRQGPGGGELFF; cdr3_nt: TGTGCCAGCAGACAGGGTCCCGGCGGCGGGGAGCTGTTTTTT
clone_size: few; v_call: TRBV12-3/TRBV12-4; j_call: TRBJ2-1; d_call: -; cdr3_aa: CASRAGTKGPNEQFF; cdr3_nt: TGTGCCAGCAGGGCCGGGACCAAGGGCCCGAATGAGCAGTTCTTC
clone_size: -; v_call: TRBV20-1; j_call: TRBJ2-1; d_call: TRBD2; cdr3_aa: CSAMNSGRISEQFF; cdr3_nt: TGCAGTGCTATGAATAGCGGGAGGATAAGTGAGCAGTTCTTC
clone_size: few; v_call: TRBV11-2; j_call: TRBJ2-2; d_call: TRBD2; cdr3_aa: CASSLGTSGMENTGELFF; cdr3_nt: TGTGCCAGCAGCTTAGGGACTAGCGGGATGGAGAACACCGGGGAGCTGTTTTTT
clone_size: few; v_call: TRBV6-2/TRBV6-3; j_call: TRBJ2-1; d_call: -; cdr3_aa: CASSYPNTPGAESYNEQFF; cdr3_nt: TGTGCCAGCAGTTACCCCAATACCCCCGGGGCCGAATCCTACAATGAGCAGTTCTTC
clone_size: -; v_call: TRBV27; j_call: TRBJ1-4; d_call: -; cdr3_aa: CASSLFPDGEKLFF; cdr3_nt: TGTGCCAGCAGTTTATTCCCGGATGGTGAAAAACTGTTTTTT
clone_size: few; v_call: TRBV20-1; j_call: TRBJ2-7; d_call: -; cdr3_aa: CSAIRGKHYEQYF; cdr3_nt: TGCAGTGCCATCCGAGGCAAGCACTACGAGCAGTACTTC
clone_size: few; v_call: TRBV6-6; j_call: TRBJ2-1; d_call: -; cdr3_aa: CASSERHEQFF; cdr3_nt: TGTGCCAGCAGTGAGAGGCATGAGCAGTTCTTC
clone_size: few; v_call: TRBV9; j_call: TRBJ2-2; d_call: -; cdr3_aa: CASSVGVTNTGELFF; cdr3_nt: TGTGCCAGCAGCGTAGGGGTAACGAACACCGGGGAGCTGTTTTTT
clone_size: many; v_call: TRBV10-2; j_call: TRBJ2-7; d_call: -; cdr3_aa: CASTRDPKYEQYF; cdr3_nt: TGCGCCAGCACTAGGGACCCTAAATACGAGCAGTACTTC
clone_size: -; v_call: TRBV3-1; j_call: TRBJ2-3; d_call: -; cdr3_aa: CASSLTWQPTDTQYF; cdr3_nt: TGTGCCAGCAGCCTGACGTGGCAGCCCACAGATACGCAGTATTTT
clone_size: -; v_call: TRBV2; j_call: TRBJ2-3; d_call: -; cdr3_aa: CASGTTTSTDTQYF; cdr3_nt: TGTGCCAGCGGAACGACAACTAGCACAGATACGCAGTATTTT
clone_size: -; v_call: TRBV2; j_call: TRBJ2-4; d_call: TRBD2; cdr3_aa: CASRGLGWEKNIQYF; cdr3_nt: TGTGCCAGCAGAGGACTAGGTTGGGAGAAAAACATTCAGTACTTC